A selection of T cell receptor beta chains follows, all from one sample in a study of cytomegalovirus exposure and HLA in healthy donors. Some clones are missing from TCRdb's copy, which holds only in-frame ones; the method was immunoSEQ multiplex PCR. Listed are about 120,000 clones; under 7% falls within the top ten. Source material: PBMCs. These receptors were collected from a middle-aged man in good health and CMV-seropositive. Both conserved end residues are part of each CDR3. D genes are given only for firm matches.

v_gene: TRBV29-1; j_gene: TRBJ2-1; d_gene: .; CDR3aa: CSVHENPGIPYNEQFF
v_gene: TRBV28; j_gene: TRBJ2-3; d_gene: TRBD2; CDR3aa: CASSSAGAPPDTQYF
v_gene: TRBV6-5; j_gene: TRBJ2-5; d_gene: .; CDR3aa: CASSYSNFLQETQYF
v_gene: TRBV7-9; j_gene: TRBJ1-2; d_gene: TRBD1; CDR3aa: CASSLRTGERRNYGYTF
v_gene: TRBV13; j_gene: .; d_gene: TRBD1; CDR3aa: CASSLGDRGKYEQYF
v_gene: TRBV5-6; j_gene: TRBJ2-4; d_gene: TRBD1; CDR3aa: CASSEPGQGKNIQYF
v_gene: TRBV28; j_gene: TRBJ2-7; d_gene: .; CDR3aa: CASQRQDSYEQYF
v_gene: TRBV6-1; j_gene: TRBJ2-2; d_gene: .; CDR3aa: CASSEAPRQGQLFF
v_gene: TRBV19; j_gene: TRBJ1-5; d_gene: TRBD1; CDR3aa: CASSFGNRGSRNQPQHF
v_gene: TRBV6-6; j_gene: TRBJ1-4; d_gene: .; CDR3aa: CASSYLKGDNEKLFF
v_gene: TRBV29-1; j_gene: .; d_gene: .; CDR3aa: CSAGGLASSNEQYF
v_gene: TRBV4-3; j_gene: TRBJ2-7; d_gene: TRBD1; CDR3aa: CASSQREPGQGAGEQYF
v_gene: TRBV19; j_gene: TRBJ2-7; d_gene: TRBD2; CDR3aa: CASDHGGTSDEQYF
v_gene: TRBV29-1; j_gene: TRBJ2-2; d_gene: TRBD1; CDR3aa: CSVGSQQGAYGELFF
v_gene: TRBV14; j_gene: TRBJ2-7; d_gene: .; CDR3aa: CASSRIDRSSYEQYF
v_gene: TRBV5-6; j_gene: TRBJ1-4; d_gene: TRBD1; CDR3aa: CASSKYSGTGIRGEKLFF
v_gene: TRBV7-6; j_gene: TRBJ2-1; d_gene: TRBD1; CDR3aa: CASSLGTGLNEQFF
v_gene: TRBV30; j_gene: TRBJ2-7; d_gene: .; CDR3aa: CAWSGVGVEQYF
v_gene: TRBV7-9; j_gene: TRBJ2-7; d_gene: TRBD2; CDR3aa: CASSGGGRYEQYF
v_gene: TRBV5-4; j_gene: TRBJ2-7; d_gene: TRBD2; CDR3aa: CASSLGLAGRGNEQYF
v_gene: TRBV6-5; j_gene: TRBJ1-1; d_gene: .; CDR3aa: CASRYQGFTEAFF
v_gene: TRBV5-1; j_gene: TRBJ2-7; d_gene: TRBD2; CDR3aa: CASGPLAGSSYEQYF
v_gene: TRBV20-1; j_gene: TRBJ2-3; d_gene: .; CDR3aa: CSALIQDTQYF
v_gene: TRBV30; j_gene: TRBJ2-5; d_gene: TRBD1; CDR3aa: CAWTSTGTGQETQYF
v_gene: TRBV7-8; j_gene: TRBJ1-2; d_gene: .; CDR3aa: CASSSGYAGITGYTF
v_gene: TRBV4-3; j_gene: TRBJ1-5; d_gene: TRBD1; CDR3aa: CASSPGTRGDQPQHF
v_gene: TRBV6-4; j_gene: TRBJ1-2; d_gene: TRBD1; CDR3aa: CASSVDRGGNYGYTF
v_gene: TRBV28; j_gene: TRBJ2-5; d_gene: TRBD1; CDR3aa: CASSSGTAEFDQETQYF
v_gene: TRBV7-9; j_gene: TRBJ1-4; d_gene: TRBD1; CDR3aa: CASSWGQGSNEKLFF
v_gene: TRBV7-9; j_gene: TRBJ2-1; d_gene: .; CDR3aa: CASSSLEGRDEQFF
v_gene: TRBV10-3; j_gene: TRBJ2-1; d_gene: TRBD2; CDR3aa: CAISLPPGLAGHYNEQFF
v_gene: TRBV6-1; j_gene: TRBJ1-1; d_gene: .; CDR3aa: CASLLITGNTEAFF
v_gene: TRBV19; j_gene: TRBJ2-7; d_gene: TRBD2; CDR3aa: CASSPWTSGSTYEQYF
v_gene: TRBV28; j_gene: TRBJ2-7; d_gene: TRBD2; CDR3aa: CASSPGLAGGPAEQYF
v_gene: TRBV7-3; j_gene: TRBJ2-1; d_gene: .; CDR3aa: CASSLNRLDNEQFF
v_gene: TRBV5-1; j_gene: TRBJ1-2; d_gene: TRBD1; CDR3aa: CASSLSGTANYGYTF
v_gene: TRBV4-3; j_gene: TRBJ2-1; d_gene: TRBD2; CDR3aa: CASSQGGSGNFGEQFF
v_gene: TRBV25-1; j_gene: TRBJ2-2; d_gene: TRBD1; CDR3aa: CASSGQDRHNTGELFF
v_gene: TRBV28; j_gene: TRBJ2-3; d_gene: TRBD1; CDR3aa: CASSLVGQHTDTQYF
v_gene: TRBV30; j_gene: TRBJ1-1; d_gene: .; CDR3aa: CAWRGDKNTEAFF
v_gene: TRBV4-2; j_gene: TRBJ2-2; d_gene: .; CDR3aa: CASSQARTSAGELFF
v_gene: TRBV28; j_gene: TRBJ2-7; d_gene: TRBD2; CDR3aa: CASSFLASGLYEQYF
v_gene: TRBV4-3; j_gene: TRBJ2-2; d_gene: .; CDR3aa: CASSQDLILTNTGELFF
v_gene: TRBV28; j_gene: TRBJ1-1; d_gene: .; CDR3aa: CASSLPRGFEAFF
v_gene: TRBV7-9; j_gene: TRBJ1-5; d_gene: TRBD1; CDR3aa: CASSLGTGPNQPQHF
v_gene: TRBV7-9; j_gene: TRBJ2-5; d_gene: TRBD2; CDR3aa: CASSISGWQETQYF